These T cell receptor beta chains were read from a single sample in a study of blood T cell repertoires in COVID-19. The data were produced by immunoSEQ multiplex PCR, yet TCRdb's version contains in-frame clones alone and is incomplete. The sample holds over 300,000 clones, around 89% seen once. Source material: peripheral blood. The origin of the receptors is a man aged 18 to 29 with active or convalescent COVID-19. The CDR3 runs from the conserved cysteine through the conserved F or W. The D gene is left open where the match is weak. Clone size is not always given. Where it is, it says once, few, many or a class for expanded clones.

CDR3nt	CDR3aa	v_gene	j_gene	d_gene	abundance
TGTGCCAGCAGCTTAGCGGTTAGGGAGTCGGGAGCTTTCTTT	CASSLAVRESGAFF	TRBV7-2	TRBJ1-1	NA	NA
TGTGCCAGCAGTTTCAAGAGCACCGTCTACAATGAGCAGTTCTTC	CASSFKSTVYNEQFF	TRBV27	TRBJ2-1	NA	once
TGTGCCAGCAGTACGCGGGGGTACTCCTACAATGAGCAGTTCTTC	CASSTRGYSYNEQFF	TRBV27	TRBJ2-1	TRBD2	once
TGTGCCATCGCATGGGACATGACTTCTCGTTGGGAGCAGTACTTC	CAIAWDMTSRWEQYF	TRBV6-5	TRBJ2-7	NA	NA
TGTGCCAGCAGCGTAAGTACTAGCAGCACAGATACGCAGTATTTT	CASSVSTSSTDTQYF	TRBV3-1/TRBV3-2	TRBJ2-3	NA	NA
TGTGCCAGCAGTTTAGAGGACAGGGGGATATATGGCTACACCTTC	CASSLEDRGIYGYTF	TRBV28	TRBJ1-2	TRBD1	few
TGTGCCACCAGCGGACAGGGGGCTGCTAGCACTGAAGCTTTCTTT	CATSGQGAASTEAFF	TRBV24-1	TRBJ1-1	TRBD1	once
TGTGCCAGCAGTTTATCGACAGCCACAGATACGCAGTATTTT	CASSLSTATDTQYF	TRBV27	TRBJ2-3	NA	once
TGTGCCAGCTCACCGGAGGAGGGGCCCTCCTACGAGCAGTACTTC	CASSPEEGPSYEQYF	TRBV18	TRBJ2-7	NA	NA
TGTGCCAGTAGTATAGATATCGGCCAGGGGCGGCTGTTTTTT	CASSIDIGQGRLFF	TRBV19	TRBJ2-2	NA	once
TGCGCCAGCAGCCAAGAAAGCTCAGGGGGTAACTATGGCTACACCTTC	CASSQESSGGNYGYTF	TRBV4-3	TRBJ1-2	TRBD1	NA
TGTGCCAGCAGCCAAGATCGGAGGCAGCCCCAGCATTTT	CASSQDRRQPQHF	TRBV3-1/TRBV3-2	TRBJ1-5	NA	NA